Included here is one TCR beta chain sequence, with context. No antigen is known for it. No base quality values were provided; no much bigger clone lies one nucleotide off. TCR beta libraries were generated from genomic DNA with the immunoSEQ kit, following the manufacturer's recommendations. For library preparation, a first multiplex PCR was performed with proprietary primers, followed by a second PCR in which unique barcodes were added, and bead cleanups were performed after each round. Each sample batch included a kit-provided positive control reaction and a negative control reaction. The final libraries underwent checking on an Agilent 4200 TapeStation D1000 ScreenTape, volumetric pooling, and quantification by qPCR. Sequencing was performed on an Illumina NextSeq500 using a MidOutput 150-cycle cartridge, with 156 Read1 cycles, 15 Index1 cycles, and the kit custom primers. The pooled library was loaded at approximately 1 pM, with a roughly 19% PhiX control spiked in. The paper's processing steps were these. The vendor-processed data were analyzed in R, and a clonotype was defined as all T cells that share the same CDR3 nucleotide sequence. For clone abundance analyses, frequencies were normalized to the 10,000 most abundant clones in each sample. Public T cell clones, which averaged fewer than five per sample, were removed prior to analysis. The dominant motif analysis was done with ImmunoMap using the PAM10 matrix, a gap penalty of 30, and a homology threshold of 0.3, and motifs with a cumulative frequency of at least 0.01 were considered dominant. TCRdb re-hosts the immuneACCESS table, in-frame sequences only. Its copies lack some clones; in the studies checked, an unresolved V gene accounts for under half of them, and the cause for the rest is not known. That table is the source of V, J and clone size, and D and trimming were worked out from the DNA. This sample holds 25,000 or so clones; 45% to 65% were observed only once. About 20% of the sample is taken by the ten largest.

This specimen belongs to a study of radiation and T cells in renal cell carcinoma (dated by TCRdb to 2020 to 2022). Looking at the study overall: In total, approximately 54 samples, comprising roughly 25 tumors and about 27 peripheral blood samples, were subjected to TCR beta sequencing. Across all 50 or so samples, 4,016,671 unique CDR3 nucleotide sequences, encoding around 2.4 million unique CDR3 amino acid sequences, were identified. What the research found in general, with its limitations: Irradiated tumors showed higher TCR clonality than controls, with the top 100 clonotypes averaging around 54% of the repertoire versus around 43% in nephrectomy-only tumors. Compared with control tumors, irradiated tumors had a greater number of dominant CDR3 motifs, and these motifs made up a bigger portion of the repertoire. Because the trial had a single-armed design, the trial could not examine how radiation dose or scheduling affected the TCR repertoire. Because only small tumor regions of roughly 1 g were available, the study did not capture intratumoral heterogeneity.

CDR1 and CDR2 (MDHEN, SYDVKM) derive from the germline V gene. V gives up 2 bases and J gives up 5 bases, and the segment between their germline ends measures 13 bases. The CDR3 runs 15 residues from the cysteine to the phenylalanine. Only CDR3 DNA remains: 45 bases, in frame from the first base. The time point label here, explained by the study, means: tumor resected at nephrectomy. The meaning of the sample's treatment or condition label: treatment-naive control, cytoreductive nephrectomy. The control tumors were taken from treatment-naive renal cell carcinoma patients who had cytoreductive nephrectomy with no earlier radiation. Renal cell carcinoma with clear cell pathology was present in all patients. The control tumors sequenced for TCR were resected between the early 2010s and the mid-2010s from 10 or so males and a handful of females whose median age was roughly 53 years (range roughly 35 to 85). Tumor processing involved mechanical dissociation, digestion with collagenase/hyaluronidase at 37 degrees C, handling in gentleMACS C tubes, and storage in liquid nitrogen. Genomic DNA for TCR sequencing was prepared using the QIAamp DNA Blood Mini Kit (Qiagen). Only samples passing all quality control checks were included in the analyses.

Sequenced here: tumor tissue, sampled from a patient whose treatment was nephrectomy without radiotherapy. The receptor was derived from a human donor with renal cell carcinoma. The sequence is built from TRBV28 and TRBJ1-3; too little of a D gene remains to name it. The CDR3 reads as follows: CASSLHDSTRNTIYF. The nucleotides are TGTGCCAGCAGTTTACACGATTCCACACGAAACACCATATATTTT. This CDR3, with the reference TRBV28 and TRBJ1-3 proteins standing in past its ends, gives the full variable domain DVKVTQSSRYLVKRTGEKVFLECVQDMDHENMFWYRQDPGLGLRLIYFSYDVKMKEKGDIPEGYSVSREKKERFSLILESASTNQTSMYLCASSLHDSTRNTIYFGEGSWLTVV.